One and the same sample provided the 13 T cell receptor beta chains below, sequenced in a study of T cells expressing NK-cell markers. Following a re-call of the 5' RACE reads, TCRdb has one entry per CDR3 protein and lacks DNA. The sample data list about 460,000 distinct CDR3 sequences. Sequencing was performed on blood T cells: a sorted CD56 or NKG2C T cell subset, CD4+ or CD8+ T cells, or bulk PBMC T cells (not recorded which). Receptors originate from a woman aged 45-60 years in good health.

This chain joins TRBV29-1 and TRBJ2-1; there is no DNA to check the TCRdb D call of TRBD1. The CDR3 contains 13 residues. Germline V gene lookup returns CDR1 SQVTM and CDR2 ANQGSEA. CDR3 amino acids: CSARGIFPNEQFF.

This sequence joins TRBV18 and TRBJ2-1; the D gene TCRdb calls, TRBD1, cannot be checked with no DNA. Germline V CDR1 and CDR2: KGHSH, LQKENI. The CDR3 extends over 14 amino acids. The CDR3 region is CASSPSRAYNEQFF.

The chain carries TRBV7-6 and TRBJ2-7; the TRBD1 assignment by TCRdb is unverifiable without DNA. The V gene's germline CDR1 is SGHVS and CDR2 FNYEAQ. This CDR3 is 16 amino acids long. The CDR3 loop reads CASSFTTGGTSSEQYF.

The chain joins TRBV3-1 to TRBJ2-7. This CDR3 contains 12 residues. Germline CDR1 and CDR2: LGHDT and YNNKEL (reference sequence). The CDR3 is CASSQAESFLYF.

The chain couples TRBV7-8 to TRBJ1-1; TCRdb designates TRBD1, a call that cannot be tested without DNA. This CDR3 contains 16 residues. Germline V gene lookup returns CDR1 SGHVS and CDR2 FQNEAQ. CDR3 sequence: CASSLEMGGVGTEAFF.

The V call is TRBV20-1, the J call TRBJ2-3; TCRdb lists TRBD2, though no DNA is available to test this call. This CDR3 has 15 amino acids. Germline CDR1 reads DFQATT; CDR2 reads SNEGSKA (reference sequence). CDR3: CSALSSGPTTDTQYF.

The genes are TRBV3-1 and TRBJ1-1. The CDR3 has 13 amino acids. Germline V gives CDR1 LGHDT, CDR2 YNNKEL (reference sequence). The CDR3 region is CASSPPPHTEAFF.

The V gene is TRBV4-1, the J gene TRBJ1-1. This CDR3 has 11 amino acids. Germline values: CDR1 MGHRA, CDR2 YSYEKL. The CDR3 reads CASSQRTRAFF.

J is TRBJ1-2 and V is TRBV4-2. Germline CDR1 and CDR2: LGHNA and YNFKEQ. This CDR3 has 14 residues. The chain's CDR3 is CASSQETEYYGYTF.

The chain has TRBV24-1 and TRBJ2-3; there is no DNA to check the TCRdb D call of TRBD1. The germline V gene has CDR1 KGHDR and CDR2 SFDVKD. This CDR3 has 17 amino acids. The chain's CDR3 is CATSDHGGQESTDTQYF.

This chain joins TRBV12-3 or TRBV12-4 and TRBJ2-7; lacking DNA, the TRBD2 call made by TCRdb goes unchecked. CDR3 length: 15 amino acids. CDR3 residues: CASRESGRWSYEQYF.

The chain combines TRBV6-5 with TRBJ2-3; absent DNA, TCRdb's TRBD2 call cannot be checked. CDR3 size: 16 residues. Germline V gene data show CDR1 as MNHEY and CDR2 as SVGAGI. The CDR3 loop reads CASSSYSGRGADTQYF.

The V call is TRBV20-1, the J call TRBJ2-1; TCRdb gives TRBD2 as the D gene, but with no DNA this cannot be confirmed. The germline gives CDR1 DFQATT, CDR2 SNEGSKA (reference sequence). The CDR3 length is 15 residues. This CDR3 is CSARPTSGRPYEQFF.